Following are 8 T cell receptor beta chains from one sample sequenced in a study of breast tumors, draining lymph nodes, adjacent tissues. TCRdb re-called the multiplex PCR reads through MiXCR, storing one row per CDR3 protein. The data contain about 120,000 distinct CDR3 sequences, about 20% of them singletons. Axillary draining lymph nodes of breast cancer patients supplied the node samples. Sequencing used axillary lymph node tissue. The receptors originated from a female donor with breast cancer. Some clones in this sample may be carry-over from other donors' samples.

In its sample, this clonotype was seen a few times. The genes are TRBV3-1 and TRBJ1-2; 7 bases map to TRBD1. The J segment lost 3 bases and the V segment lost 5 bases, leaving 15 bases of the junction unmatched. This CDR3 region has 17 residues. Germline loops: CDR1 LGHDT, CDR2 YNNKEL (reference sequence). The CDR3 bases are TGTGCCAGCAGCTCCACTAACCCCGGACAGGTTCACTATGGCTACACCTTC. This gives the protein CASSSTNPGQVHYGYTF.

Concerning this clonotype itself: A read error may be the cause here, since a much bigger clone is one base away. The chain has TRBV3-1 and TRBJ2-3; TRBD2 aligns across 7 bases. The germline gives CDR1 LGHDT, CDR2 YNNKEL (reference sequence). V gave up 4 bases and J gave up 4 bases; unmatched junction bases: 2. This CDR3 has 13 amino acids. This chain's CDR3 is CASSREGSDTQYF. CDR3 sequence (DNA): TGTGCCAGCAGCCGGGAGGGATCAGATACGCAGTATTTT.

This clonotype has only a few counts. The J gene is TRBJ2-2, the V gene TRBV6-6; TRBD1 might be the D (6 bases). Germline lookup yields CDR1 MNHNY and CDR2 SVGAGI (reference sequence). The V gene lost 1 base and the J gene lost 0 bases, with 9 bases spanning the gap. The CDR3 extends over 16 amino acids. CDR3 nucleotide sequence: TGTGCCAGCAGTTACTGGGGGACATCGAACACCGGGGAGCTGTTTTTT. Its protein product is CASSYWGTSNTGELFF.

The J gene is TRBJ1-1, the V gene TRBV4-1; D gene uncertain. Germline V gene sequence: CDR1 MGHRA, CDR2 YSYEKL. The CDR3 contains 12 residues. Trimming shortened V by 10 bases and J by 1 base, and 10 bases separated the two germline ends. This CDR3 reads CAKLVGNTEAFF. The CDR3 DNA is TGCGCCAAGTTAGTGGGGAACACTGAAGCTTTCTTT.

This clonotype was counted at least ten times. The chain combines TRBV5-1 with TRBJ2-1; 9 bases line up with TRBD2. In germline, CDR1 is SGHRS, CDR2 YFSETQ. This CDR3 is 17 amino acids long. J gave up 6 bases and V 4 bases, and 14 bases lay outside the gene matches. This chain's CDR3 is CASSTPGSLAGTNEQFF. DNA for the CDR3: TGCGCCAGCAGCACTCCAGGGTCTCTAGCGGGGACCAATGAGCAGTTCTTC.

This clonotype was counted at least ten times. The rearrangement links TRBV20-1 to TRBJ2-1; 7 bases match TRBD2. The CDR3 consists of 15 residues. V trimming: 3 bases; J trimming: 4 bases; junction bases outside the gene matches: 9. Germline CDR1 DFQATT, CDR2 SNEGSKA (reference sequence). This chain's CDR3 is CSASPPSGRYNEQFF. The CDR3 DNA reads as TGCAGTGCTAGCCCACCTAGCGGCCGATACAATGAGCAGTTCTTC.

To note about this clonotype: A read error is possible here, since a much larger clone lies one base away. The rearrangement uses TRBV19 and TRBJ1-2; D not resolved. The CDR3 runs 13 residues. Germline assignment: CDR1 LNHDA and CDR2 SQIVND (reference sequence). The CDR3 nucleotides are TGTGCCAGTAGAAAGGACGGCCCCTATGGCCACACCTTC. Translation gives CASRKDGPYGHTF.

This clonotype came up many times. The V and J genes are TRBV6-1 and TRBJ1-5; no firm D call. This CDR3 has 12 amino acids. The V end lost 6 bases, the J end lost 4 bases, and 7 bases lay between the germline ends. Germline-derived CDR1 and CDR2 are MNHNS and SASEGT. CDR3 in amino acids: CASRRENQPQHF. The CDR3 DNA follows: TGTGCCAGCAGACGGGAGAATCAGCCCCAGCATTTT.